This T cell receptor beta chain came from a study of T cells after yellow fever vaccination. Study context: SMART-Seq v4 Ultra Low Input prepared the low-cell-number fractions.

The authors made TCR cDNA by 5'RACE template switching, adding a universal primer site and UMIs. Using its own MiXCR run on the 5' RACE reads, TCRdb lists one record per CDR3 protein. In the table there are fewer than 100,000 distinct CDR3 sequences, over 8% of which are singletons. The CDR3 spans 14 residues. Trimming removed 3 bases from V and 3 bases from J; junction bases left unmatched: 3. Looked up from germline, CDR1 is SEHNR and CDR2 is FQNEAQ (reference sequence). Whole-study findings and limits: After the booster, 96% of CD4 and approximately 90% of CD8 primary-response clones were re-detected. Researchers cautioned that FACS-sorted repertoires could harbor abundant clonotypes contaminating from the bulk population.

This rearrangement joins TRBV7-9 to TRBJ2-5; 8 bases map to TRBD1. Sequencing used CD8+ T cells not binding an NS4B(214-222) dextramer, sorted from PBMCs, obtained around 16 days after the first yellow fever vaccination. The clonotype originates from a man between 18 and 35 years old who received the YFV17D yellow fever vaccine. CDR3 in DNA: TGTGCCAGCAGCTTTCTGGGACAGGAAGAGACCCAGTACTTC. Residues: CASSFLGQEETQYF.